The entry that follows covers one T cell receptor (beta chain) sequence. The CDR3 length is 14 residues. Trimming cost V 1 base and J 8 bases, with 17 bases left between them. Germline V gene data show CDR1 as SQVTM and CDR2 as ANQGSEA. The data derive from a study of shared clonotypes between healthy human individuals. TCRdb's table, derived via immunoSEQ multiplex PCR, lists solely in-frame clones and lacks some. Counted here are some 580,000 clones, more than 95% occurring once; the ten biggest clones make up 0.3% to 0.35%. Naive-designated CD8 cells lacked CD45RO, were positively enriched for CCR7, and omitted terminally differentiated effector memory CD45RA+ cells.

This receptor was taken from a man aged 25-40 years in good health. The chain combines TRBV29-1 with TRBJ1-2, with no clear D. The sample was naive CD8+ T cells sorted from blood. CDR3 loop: CSVEGVSVGRGYTF. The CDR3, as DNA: TGCAGCGTTGAAGGGGTATCGGTAGGGAGAGGCTACACCTTC.